This entry lists 17 T cell receptor beta chains sequenced from one sample in a study of patients and donors after allogeneic stem cell transplantation. TCRdb recomputed calls from the RT-PCR reads with MiXCR, one row per CDR3 protein. The top ten clones hold roughly 12% of a sample with a few hundred thousand distinct CDR3 sequences, roughly 38% of them seen once. Sequences were obtained from blood, either unsorted or a sorted T cell fraction (not recorded which). These receptors all stem from a human donor who was either an allogeneic HSCT recipient or a stem cell or donor lymphocyte infusion donor (not recorded which). It is not recorded whose cells these are; they may come from a transplant donor.

This sequence joins TRBV27 and TRBJ1-1; D not certain. Trimming removed 5 bases at V and 0 bases at J, with 4 bases between. Germline V gene lookup returns CDR1 MNHEY and CDR2 SMNVEV (reference sequence). The CDR3 contains 12 residues. The CDR3 loop is CASSTVNTEAFF. Written as DNA, the CDR3 is TGTGCCAGCAGTACAGTGAACACTGAAGCTTTCTTT.

This clonotype has only a few counts. In nucleotides, the CDR3 is TGCAGTGCTAGAGATCTCAGGGGGGGCACTGAAGCTTTCTTT. It yields the protein CSARDLRGGTEAFF. The chain uses TRBV20-1 and TRBJ1-1; 7 nucleotides line up with TRBD1. Trimming at V came to 0 bases and at J to 4 bases, leaving 5 bases not matched to a gene. This CDR3 is 14 amino acids long. Germline CDR1 is DFQATT and CDR2 is SNEGSKA (reference sequence).

DNA of the CDR3: TGCAGTGCTAGCTTTGGCGGGGCGGACACAGATACGCAGTATTTT. Translation: CSASFGGADTDTQYF. V is TRBV20-1 and J is TRBJ2-3; weak D call: TRBD2 (6 bases). The V and J ends lost 3 bases and 2 bases respectively, with 15 bases between them. This CDR3 is built from 15 residues. Germline CDR1 DFQATT, CDR2 SNEGSKA (reference sequence).

The chain uses TRBV5-1 and TRBJ1-6, with TRBD1 matching over 7 bases. The ends lost 1 base at V and 10 bases at J; junction bases unmatched: 5. This CDR3 region has 14 residues. CDR1 SGHRS and CDR2 YFSETQ come from the germline V gene. This CDR3 reads CASSLQGGGSPLHF. CDR3 in DNA: TGCGCCAGCAGCTTGCAAGGGGGCGGCTCACCCCTCCACTTT. The whole variable domain, filled in from reference TRBV5-1 and TRBJ1-6, reads KAGVTQTPRYLIKTRGQQVTLSCSPISGHRSVSWYQQTPGQGLQFLFEYFSETQRNKGNFPGRFSGRQFSNSRSEMNVSTLELGDSALYLCASSLQGGGSPLHFGNGTRLTVT.

This chain connects TRBV5-1 to TRBJ1-1; D remains unclear. This CDR3 comprises 13 residues. The germline V and J ends were trimmed by 0 bases and 6 bases, with 9 bases remaining between them. Looked up from germline, CDR1 is SGHRS and CDR2 is YFSETQ. CDR3 nucleotides: TGCGCCAGCAGCTTGGGGGGTGTCCCTGAAGCTTTCTTT. It encodes CASSLGGVPEAFF.

This clonotype appeared a few times. This chain connects TRBV12-3 or TRBV12-4 to TRBJ2-1; D unresolved. V gave up 5 bases and J gave up 4 bases, with 12 bases separating them. The CDR3 runs to 14 residues. CDR3 region: CASSPPVAYNEQFF. The DNA for the CDR3 is TGTGCCAGCAGTCCCCCGGTGGCATACAATGAGCAGTTCTTC.

This clonotype has more than one count but fewer than ten. The J gene is TRBJ1-4, the V gene TRBV12-3 or TRBV12-4; TRBD1 agrees at 9 bases. The V gene end was trimmed by 6 bases and the J gene end by 7 bases; junction bases not matched to a gene: 6. The CDR3 extends over 14 amino acids. The CDR3 spells CASRITGGSEKLFF. The CDR3 DNA follows: TGTGCCAGCAGGATAACAGGGGGCAGTGAAAAACTGTTTTTT.

The chain links TRBV20-1 to TRBJ2-7, with 10 bases aligning to TRBD1. The V segment lost 1 base and the J segment 4 bases; nucleotides outside the gene matches: 10. Germline V CDR1 and CDR2: DFQATT, SNEGSKA (reference sequence). The CDR3 consists of 16 residues. This chain's CDR3 is CSARVYSDRGWYEQYF. The DNA for the CDR3 is TGCAGTGCTAGAGTGTACTCGGACAGGGGGTGGTACGAGCAGTACTTC.

The gene calls are TRBV28 and TRBJ2-7; TRBD1 aligns across 9 bases. CDR3 length equals 16 residues. Per germline, CDR1 MDHEN and CDR2 SYDVKM. V was pared by 1 base and J by 1 base, with 5 bases of the junction left unmatched. The CDR3 DNA sequence: TGTGCCAGCAGTTTATTGGGACAGGGATTATCCTACGAGCAGTACTTC. Its translation: CASSLLGQGLSYEQYF.

This clonotype showed up just a few times. The CDR3, as DNA: TGTGCCAGCAGTTACTCCAATTTGGATACGCAGTATTTT. Its protein product is CASSYSNLDTQYF. The gene calls are TRBV6-5 and TRBJ2-3; unclear D gene. The CDR3 is 13 residues long. Germline CDR1 reads MNHEY; CDR2 reads SVGAGI. The germline V and J ends were trimmed by 0 bases and 6 bases, with 7 bases remaining between them.

This chain uses TRBV20-1 with TRBJ2-3, with TRBD1 as a possible D gene (6 bases). Between the trimmed V and J ends, which lost 5 bases and 0 bases, there was a span of 9 bases. Germline assignment: CDR1 DFQATT and CDR2 SNEGSKA (reference sequence). The CDR3 has 13 residues. Here the CDR3 DNA reads TGCAGTGCTGGGGGACACAGCACAGATACGCAGTATTTT. Translation: CSAGGHSTDTQYF.

This clonotype was seen only a few times. The chain uses TRBV5-6 and TRBJ2-2, with TRBD1 identical over 9 bases. This CDR3 is 15 amino acids long. Per germline, CDR1 SGHDT and CDR2 YYEEEE. V lost 4 bases, J lost 5 bases, and 6 bases stayed unmatched. CDR3 residues: CASSPGQGRTGELFF. In DNA, the CDR3 is TGTGCCAGCAGCCCGGGACAGGGTAGGACCGGGGAGCTGTTTTTT.

The genes are TRBV6-4 and TRBJ2-1; D is possibly TRBD2 (6 bases). Trimming removed 2 bases at V and 0 bases at J, with 14 bases between. This CDR3 spans 17 amino acids. CDR1 MRHNA and CDR2 SNTAGT come from the germline V gene. CDR3 loop: CASSDRPRLGSYNEQFF. The CDR3 nucleotides read TGTGCCAGCAGTGACCGACCAAGACTAGGCTCCTACAATGAGCAGTTCTTC.

CDR3 DNA: TGTGCCAGCAGTGATTGGGGGCGCGCAGATACGCAGTATTTT. Its translation: CASSDWGRADTQYF. The chain combines TRBV25-1 with TRBJ2-3, with a weak D call TRBD1 (6 bases). CDR1 and CDR2 (germline): MGHDK, SYGVNS. The CDR3 is 14 amino acids. V was clipped by 3 bases and J by 4 bases, with 11 bases between them.

CDR3 bases: TGTGCCAGCAGCTCCCCTCGAGGTCGGGGCACAGATACGCAGTATTTT. Translation: CASSSPRGRGTDTQYF. The chain has TRBV5-5 and TRBJ2-3; no firm D call. Germline lookup yields CDR1 SGHKS and CDR2 YYEKEE (reference sequence). V was cut by 3 bases and J by 1 base, with 15 bases left in between. The CDR3 covers 16 residues.

This clonotype was detected many times. This chain connects TRBV7-2 to TRBJ1-2, with TRBD1 matching over 7 bases. CDR1 is SGHTA, CDR2 FQGNSA, per germline. V lost 5 bases, J lost 2 bases, and 5 bases stayed unmatched. This CDR3 is built from 14 residues. The CDR3 reads CASSRTGLNYGYTF. CDR3 DNA: TGTGCCAGCAGCCGGACAGGCCTAAACTATGGCTACACCTTC.

The sample holds one count of this clonotype. The chain has TRBV5-1 and TRBJ1-2; maybe TRBD1 (6 bases). The V and J ends lost 2 bases and 3 bases respectively, with 14 bases between them. From germline, CDR1 is SGHRS and CDR2 YFSETQ. The CDR3 is 15 residues long. The CDR3 DNA follows: TGCGCCAGCAGCTTCGGGACATATACCTACTATGGCTACACCTTC. This sequence encodes CASSFGTYTYYGYTF.